The rows below give T cell receptor beta chains drawn from one sample of a study of OX40 agonist ivuxolimab in advanced cancers. The table came from immunoSEQ multiplex PCR; TCRdb's copy has only in-frame clones and leaves some out. This sample carries tens of thousands of clones, around 78% of them seen once, and the ten largest clones take about 5.4%. The material was CD4+ or CD8+ T cells sorted from blood, obtained in a trial of the OX40 agonist ivuxolimab. Every receptor here comes from an adult with an advanced solid tumor such as melanoma, head and neck, liver or kidney cancer. Both conserved end residues are part of each CDR3. A D gene is named only where the DNA matches it firmly. Not all rows give a size; the values are once, few, many and, for expanded clones, a class.

DNA | CDR3 | D | J | V | size
TGTGCCAGTAGTATAGGCAGGAACAATCAGCCCCAGCATTTT | CASSIGRNNQPQHF | . | TRBJ1-5 | TRBV19 | .
TGTGCCAGCAGCCCCCAGCTGAATGCTGAAGCTTTCTTT | CASSPQLNAEAFF | . | TRBJ1-1 | TRBV27 | .
TGTGCCAGCAGCCCCGGGTTGAGGGAGACCCAGTACTTC | CASSPGLRETQYF | . | TRBJ2-5 | TRBV7-2 | .
TGTGCCAGCAGCCCGACAGTCTATAGCAATCAGCCCCAGCATTTT | CASSPTVYSNQPQHF | . | TRBJ1-5 | TRBV5-8 | .
TGTGCCAGCAGTTACAGGGGACCAAGGGAGACCCAGTACTTC | CASSYRGPRETQYF | . | TRBJ2-5 | TRBV6-5 | .
TGTGCCAGCAGCCAGACAGGGCGCATGGAGACTGAAGCTTTCTTT | CASSQTGRMETEAFF | TRBD1 | TRBJ1-1 | TRBV7-3 | .
TGTGCCACCCAGGGAAGGATCCGCCCCTACGAGCAGTACTTC | CATQGRIRPYEQYF | . | TRBJ2-7 | TRBV19 | .
TGTGCCAGCAGCGGGCAAATAGCGGGAGGCGCCTACGAGCAGTACTTC | CASSGQIAGGAYEQYF | TRBD2 | TRBJ2-7 | TRBV5-4 | .
TGTGCCAGCAGGGTGACTAGCGATCGGGATACGCAGTATTTT | CASRVTSDRDTQYF | TRBD2 | TRBJ2-3 | TRBV28 | .
TGCAGTGCTATCCCGGGGGAGACCCAGTACTTC | CSAIPGETQYF | . | TRBJ2-5 | TRBV20-1 | .
TGTGCCAGCAGCCACGTTCGGAGGGAGCCCGGGGGAAACACCATATATTTT | CASSHVRREPGGNTIYF | . | TRBJ1-3 | TRBV14 | few
TGTGCCAGCTCACCATCTACTTACAGGGGGAACACTGAAGCTTTCTTT | CASSPSTYRGNTEAFF | TRBD1 | TRBJ1-1 | TRBV18 | .
TGCAGCGTTGAAGGTGGCAGGGCTAATGAAAAACTGTTTTTT | CSVEGGRANEKLFF | . | TRBJ1-4 | TRBV29-1 | .
TGTGCCAGCAGCTCCCGAGCCTACACGGGGTTCGGCACAGATACGCAGTATTTT | CASSSRAYTGFGTDTQYF | . | TRBJ2-3 | TRBV11-2 | few
TGCGCCAGCAGCTCTGGGGGACAGGGCAATGAGCAGTTCTTC | CASSSGGQGNEQFF | TRBD1 | TRBJ2-1 | TRBV5-1 | .